This entry features one TCR beta chain sequence. Antigen specificity is unknown. The data stem from a study of shared clonotypes between healthy human individuals. Findings of the study overall: Large sequencing depth failed to make sorted-subset sequencing complete, rarefaction showed. Sharing of clonotypes among donors was expected to vary with sequencing depth.

CD45RO-negative cells were positively selected for CCR7, leaving out terminally differentiated effector memory CD45RA+ cells. TCRdb keeps only in-frame clones here, not all; method: immunoSEQ multiplex PCR. The table includes some 800,000 clones, 80% to 95% detected once. Sequenced sample: naive CD8+ T cells sorted from blood. This receptor was identified in a man aged 30 to 45 in good health.

CDR3 nucleotides: TGCGCCAGCAGCTTGTCGGCAGGGCTCTCCTACGAGCAGTACTTC. This codes for CASSLSAGLSYEQYF. The genes are TRBV5-1 and TRBJ2-7, with D tentatively TRBD1 (5 bases). Trimming stripped 1 base from V and 0 bases from J, with 11 bases between. This CDR3 is 15 amino acids long. The germline V gene encodes CDR1 SGHRS and CDR2 YFSETQ.